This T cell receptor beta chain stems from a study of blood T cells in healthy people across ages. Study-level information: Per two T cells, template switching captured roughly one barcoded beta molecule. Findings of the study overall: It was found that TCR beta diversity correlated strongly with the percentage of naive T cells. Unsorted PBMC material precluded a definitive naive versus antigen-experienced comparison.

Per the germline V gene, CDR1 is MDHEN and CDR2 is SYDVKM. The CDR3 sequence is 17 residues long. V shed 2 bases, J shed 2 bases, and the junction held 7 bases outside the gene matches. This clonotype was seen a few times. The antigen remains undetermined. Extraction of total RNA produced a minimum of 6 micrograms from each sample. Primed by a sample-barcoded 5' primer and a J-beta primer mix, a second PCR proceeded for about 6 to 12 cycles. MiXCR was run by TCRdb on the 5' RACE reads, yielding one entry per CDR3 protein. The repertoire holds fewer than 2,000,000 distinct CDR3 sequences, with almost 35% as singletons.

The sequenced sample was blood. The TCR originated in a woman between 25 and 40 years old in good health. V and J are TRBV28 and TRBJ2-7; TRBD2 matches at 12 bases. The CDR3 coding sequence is TGTGCCAGCAGTTTAGGACTAGCGGGGCCGATAACCTACGAGCAGTACTTC. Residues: CASSLGLAGPITYEQYF.